This TCR beta chain is from a study of beta chain features in type 1 diabetes. Study as a whole: Sorted cells from all samples, numbering over 85,000,000, were examined.

Trimming removed 3 bases at V and 0 bases at J, with 9 bases between. This CDR3 region has 15 residues. Germline-derived CDR1 and CDR2 are MDHEN and SYDVKM. The authors reverse transcribed all of the isolated RNA, so sequencing captured expressed TCRB transcripts. Assay: immunoSEQ multiplex PCR; the TCRdb copy retains only in-frame clones and omits some. The sample comprises about 180,000 clones, around an eighth of which are singletons, and 0.62% rests with the top ten. One heparinised blood draw averaging around 110 mL was given by each donor. Purity (above 95%) was reached by all sorted populations.

The chain has TRBV28 and TRBJ2-1; TRBD2 is a possible D gene (6 bases). The specimen sequenced was central memory CD4+ T cells from blood. The clonotype was recovered from a woman aged 18-29 years in good health. CDR3 nucleotide sequence: TGTGCCAGCAGTTTTTCCGGGAGCTCCTACAATGAGCAGTTCTTC. Translation gives CASSFSGSSYNEQFF.